The clone carrying this TCR beta chain has more than one count but fewer than ten. The antigen is undetermined. Each sample yielded at least 6 million isolated PBMCs. Through a sample-barcoded 5' primer and a J-beta primer mix, a second PCR was run for roughly 6 to 12 cycles. TCRdb re-called the 5' RACE reads with MiXCR, one entry per CDR3 protein. The sample records 380,000 or so distinct CDR3 sequences, about half being singletons. These data are taken from a study of blood T cells in healthy people across ages. General observations from the study: The recorded TCR beta diversity per million T cells decreased in a roughly linear manner with age.

The sequence came from a man aged 55 to 70 in good health. Sequencing was carried out using blood.

CDR3 nucleotide sequence: TGTGCCAGCAGCCCTCGACAAGGCCCACCCACAGATACGCAGTATTTT. As protein: CASSPRQGPPTDTQYF. The genes are TRBV9 and TRBJ2-3; D is undetermined. The CDR3 consists of 16 residues. The V and J ends lost 4 bases and 2 bases respectively, with 17 bases between them. Germline lookup yields CDR1 SGDLS and CDR2 YYNGEE.